The entry below describes one T cell receptor beta chain. Its antigen is undetermined. The memory fraction was CD4+CD45RO+CD25- cells. Germline V gene sequence: CDR1 MNHEY, CDR2 SVGEGT. CDR3 length: 15 amino acids. Trimming pared 4 bases from V and 6 bases from J, leaving 18 bases between. TCRdb reanalysed the 5' RACE reads using MiXCR and keeps one entry per CDR3 protein. This sample has some 44,000 distinct CDR3 sequences, with about 32% found just once. The study's findings and limits: Tumor-infiltrating Treg TCR alpha and beta sequences overlapped most with tumor naive CD4+ T cells, then blood naive. The TCR gene usage of tumor memory CD4+ T cells clustered together with blood and lymph node memory CD4+ cells and with lymph node naive CD4+ cells.

This receptor was identified in a female donor with breast cancer. Sequencing used tumor-infiltrating memory CD4+ T cells sorted from the breast tumor. The subset is: memory CD4+ T cells, CD4+CD45RO+CD25-. J is TRBJ1-2 and V is TRBV6-2 or TRBV6-3; weak D call: TRBD1 (5 bases). The CDR3 protein is CASSWNGDPTDGYTF. The CDR3 nucleotides are TGTGCCAGCAGTTGGAACGGGGACCCAACGGATGGCTACACCTTC.